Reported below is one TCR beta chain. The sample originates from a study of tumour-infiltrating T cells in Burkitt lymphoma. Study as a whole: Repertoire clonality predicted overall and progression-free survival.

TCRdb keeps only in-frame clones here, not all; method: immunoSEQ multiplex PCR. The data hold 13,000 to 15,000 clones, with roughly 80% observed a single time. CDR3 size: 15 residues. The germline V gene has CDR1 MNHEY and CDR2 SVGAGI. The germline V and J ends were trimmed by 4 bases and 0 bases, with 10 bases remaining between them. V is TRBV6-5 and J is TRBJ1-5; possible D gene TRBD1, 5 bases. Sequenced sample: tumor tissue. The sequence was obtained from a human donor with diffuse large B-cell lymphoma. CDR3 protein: CASSFDSNSNQPQHF. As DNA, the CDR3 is TGTGCCAGCAGTTTTGACAGTAATAGCAATCAGCCCCAGCATTTT.